A single sample is the source of the 21 T cell receptor beta chains below, sequenced in a study of STAT5B mutations in CD4+ large granular lymphocyte leukemia. Only in-frame clones appear in the TCRdb table, and some are missing; sequencing was by immunoSEQ multiplex PCR. The repertoire holds roughly 34,000 clones, with roughly 81% as singletons. Sequences were obtained from CD4+ T cells from blood buffy coats. All receptors derive from a human donor in good health.

The J gene is TRBJ2-7, the V gene TRBV28, with D possibly matching TRBD1 (5 bases). Trimming pared 0 bases from V and 2 bases from J, leaving 8 bases between. This CDR3 spans 14 amino acids. The germline CDR1 and CDR2 sequences are MDHEN and SYDVKM. In DNA, the CDR3 is TGTGCCAGCAGTTTATGGTCAGGGACCTACGAGCAGTACTTC. It translates to CASSLWSGTYEQYF.

This chain uses TRBV10-2 with TRBJ2-3, with 9 bases lining up with TRBD2. Germline V lookup: CDR1 WSHSY, CDR2 SAAADI. V dropped 4 bases and J dropped 6; count of bases not matched to a gene: 11. The CDR3 sequence is 16 residues long. CDR3 protein: CASSGRAGGVLDTQYF. CDR3 nucleotides: TGCGCCAGCAGTGGTAGAGCGGGAGGAGTTTTGGATACGCAGTATTTT.

The chain uses TRBV19 and TRBJ1-5; a possible D gene is TRBD1 (6 bases). V lost 6 bases and J lost 0, with 12 bases in between. The CDR3 runs to 15 residues. CDR1 is LNHDA, CDR2 SQIVND, per germline (reference sequence). CDR3 sequence reads: CASSTRTDSNQPQHF. The CDR3 DNA sequence: TGTGCCAGTAGCACCAGGACAGATAGCAATCAGCCCCAGCATTTT. Full variable domain (rest looked up from reference TRBV19 and TRBJ1-5): DGGITQSPKYLFRKEGQNVTLSCEQNLNHDAMYWYRQDPGQGLRLIYYSQIVNDFQKGDIAEGYSVSREKKESFPLTVTSAQKNPTAFYLCASSTRTDSNQPQHFGDGTRLSIL.

The chain employs TRBV5-6 and TRBJ2-2, with TRBD2 matching 11 bases. The CDR3 extends over 17 amino acids. The germline CDR1 and CDR2 sequences are SGHDT and YYEEEE. V trimming: 2 bases; J trimming: 1 base; junction bases outside the gene matches: 4. CDR3 residues: CASSLITSGRNTGELFF. CDR3 DNA sequence: TGTGCCAGCAGCTTAATAACTAGCGGGAGGAACACCGGGGAGCTGTTTTTT.

This clone has only one observation. The chain links TRBV7-2 to TRBJ1-2; perhaps TRBD1 as D (6 bases). CDR3 length: 16 amino acids. Germline V lookup: CDR1 SGHTA, CDR2 FQGNSA. The V end lost 1 base, the J end lost 8 bases, and 20 bases lay between the germline ends. This CDR3 is CASSLDFGRGGRGYTF. In DNA form, the CDR3 reads TGTGCCAGCAGCTTAGATTTTGGCAGGGGTGGAAGGGGCTACACCTTC.

J is TRBJ1-5 and V is TRBV6-6, with D perhaps matching TRBD1 (6 bases). From germline, CDR1 is MNHNY and CDR2 SVGAGI (reference sequence). This CDR3 has 15 amino acids. V was shortened by 6 bases and J by 1 base, with 13 bases between the two germline ends. The CDR3 nucleotides read TGTGCCAGCAGCCTCGGGGGGCCGAGCAATCAGCCCCAGCATTTT. Its translation is CASSLGGPSNQPQHF.

The chain employs TRBV28 and TRBJ2-3, with a tentative D call TRBD2 (5 bases). The CDR3 has 14 residues. V lost 2 bases and J 0 bases, leaving 6 bases between the germline ends. CDR1 and CDR2 from the germline V gene are MDHEN and SYDVKM. The CDR3 here is CASSLPGSTDTQYF. In nucleotides, the CDR3 is TGTGCCAGCAGTTTACCGGGGAGCACAGATACGCAGTATTTT.

This chain uses TRBV5-4 with TRBJ2-7; TRBD2 matches 13 bases. Germline CDR1 reads SGHNT; CDR2 reads YYREEE (reference sequence). V dropped 4 bases and J dropped 7; count of bases not matched to a gene: 5. This CDR3 is 14 amino acids long. CDR3 DNA: TGTGCCAGCAGCGCTGGACTAGCGGGAGATGAGCAGTACTTC. Encoded protein: CASSAGLAGDEQYF.

The genes are TRBV5-6 and TRBJ2-3; unclear D gene. CDR3 length: 15 residues. CDR1 and CDR2 from the germline V gene are SGHDT and YYEEEE. V was shortened by 1 base and J by 3 bases, with 12 bases between the two germline ends. The CDR3 sequence is CASSLFGVGTDTQYF. The DNA of the CDR3 is TGTGCCAGCAGCTTGTTTGGAGTGGGGACAGATACGCAGTATTTT.

The chain employs TRBV30 and TRBJ1-2, with D unresolved. The V end was cut by 2 bases, the J end by 6 bases, with 7 bases between. Germline loops: CDR1 GTSNPN, CDR2 SVGIG (reference sequence). The CDR3 is 11 amino acids. The CDR3 here is CAWSPGNGYTF. The CDR3 DNA reads TGTGCCTGGAGTCCGGGCAATGGCTACACCTTC.

The chain employs TRBV5-1 and TRBJ2-5, with a possible D match to TRBD2 (7 bases). From germline, CDR1 is SGHRS and CDR2 YFSETQ. V was clipped by 2 bases and J by 2 bases, with 13 bases between them. This CDR3 contains 15 residues. This CDR3 reads CASSFGGANQETQYF. CDR3 DNA sequence: TGCGCCAGCAGCTTTGGGGGGGCAAATCAAGAGACCCAGTACTTC.

A few counts support this clone. The genes are TRBV12-5 and TRBJ1-1; D gene uncertain. V lost 0 bases and J 7 bases, leaving 9 bases between the germline ends. The CDR3 runs 13 residues. The germline gives CDR1 LGHNT, CDR2 FRNRAP. CDR3 sequence (DNA): TGTGCTAGTGGTTTGGTCGGGCAGAGTGAAGCTTTCTTT. This encodes CASGLVGQSEAFF.

This chain connects TRBV7-2 to TRBJ2-7, with D maybe TRBD2 (6 bases). The CDR3 extends over 14 amino acids. Germline lookup yields CDR1 SGHTA and CDR2 FQGNSA. Trimming pared 4 bases from V and 1 base from J, leaving 11 bases between. CDR3 protein: CASSSDYPSYEQYF. CDR3 DNA sequence: TGTGCCAGCAGCTCGGACTATCCATCCTACGAGCAGTACTTC.

This clone was observed a handful of times. The chain has TRBV11-2 and TRBJ2-2; D unresolved. The germline gives CDR1 SGHAT, CDR2 FQNNGV. The CDR3 extends over 13 amino acids. V was trimmed by 0 bases and J by 3 bases, leaving 2 bases between them. In DNA form, the CDR3 reads TGTGCCAGCAGCTTAGACGACACCGGGGAGCTGTTTTTT. This sequence encodes CASSLDDTGELFF.

The V and J genes are TRBV2 and TRBJ1-1, with D maybe TRBD1 (5 bases). From germline, CDR1 is SNHLY and CDR2 FYNNEI. V gave up 7 bases and J gave up 5 bases, with 11 bases separating them. This CDR3 spans 12 amino acids. The CDR3 region is CASTGGETEAFF. CDR3 DNA sequence: TGTGCCAGCACGGGGGGGGAAACTGAAGCTTTCTTT.

The gene calls are TRBV29-1 and TRBJ1-2; D unclear. V was shortened by 6 bases and J by 2 bases, with 13 bases between the two germline ends. This CDR3 is built from 13 residues. Germline V gene data show CDR1 as SQVTM and CDR2 as ANQGSEA. The DNA of the CDR3 is TGCAGCGTGAAGCGGGGATGGAACTATGGCTACACCTTC. Translation: CSVKRGWNYGYTF.

The chain recombines TRBV15 with TRBJ1-4; D unresolved. CDR3 length: 15 amino acids. Germline V CDR1 and CDR2: LNHNV, YYDKDF (reference sequence). V dropped 1 base and J dropped 5 bases, with 11 bases sitting between them. CDR3 nucleotides: TGTGCCACCAGCAGAGTGACGGGGAGGAATGAAAAACTGTTTTTT. Protein sequence: CATSRVTGRNEKLFF.

This clone was detected only a few times. The rearrangement links TRBV6-6 to TRBJ2-6; D remains ambiguous. The ends were cut back, 8 bases at V and 0 bases at J, with 14 bases in the middle. Germline V gene lookup returns CDR1 MNHNY and CDR2 SVGAGI (reference sequence). This CDR3 is 16 amino acids long. The CDR3 sequence: CASLDTASSGANVLTF. The CDR3 DNA sequence: TGTGCCAGCCTTGATACCGCCTCCTCTGGGGCCAACGTCCTGACTTTC.

The chain couples TRBV28 to TRBJ1-2; the D is unclear. CDR1 MDHEN and CDR2 SYDVKM come from the germline V gene. Trimming took 3 bases from V and 3 from J, leaving 11 bases between them. The CDR3 extends over 14 amino acids. The CDR3 nucleotides are TGTGCCAGCAGTTTGGGCCTAACCGACTATGGCTACACCTTC. Translating it yields CASSLGLTDYGYTF.

The chain uses TRBV7-9 and TRBJ2-1, with 10 bases that match TRBD2. There are 19 residues in the CDR3. Germline V gives CDR1 SEHNR, CDR2 FQNEAQ (reference sequence). V shed 2 bases, J shed 9 bases, and the junction held 19 bases outside the gene matches. CDR3: CASSLLWGSGLAEQGEQFF. The CDR3 DNA sequence: TGTGCCAGCAGCTTACTATGGGGTTCCGGACTAGCGGAACAGGGTGAGCAGTTCTTC.

The chain joins TRBV15 to TRBJ1-5, with D unclear. The V and J ends lost 2 bases and 9 bases respectively, with 17 bases between them. CDR3 size: 15 residues. The germline V gene has CDR1 LNHNV and CDR2 YYDKDF (reference sequence). The CDR3 loop reads CATSRNVGLQGPQHF. In DNA, the CDR3 is TGTGCCACCAGCAGAAATGTCGGCCTTCAAGGGCCCCAGCATTTT.